The clone carrying this T cell receptor beta chain was found a few times. The entry originates in a study of shared clonotypes between healthy human individuals. Assay execution proceeded at the deep level. Authors' processing steps: Without quality scores, immunoSEQ junctional reads could not be filtered like full-length reads. Libraries were prepared by immunoSEQ multiplex PCR; TCRdb keeps only in-frame clonotypes and omits some of them. That table gives V, J and clone size, and the DNA gave D and trimming. The sample consists of more than 1 million clones, 70% to 80% of them appearing once. Germline loops: CDR1 SNHLY, CDR2 FYNNEI. This CDR3 region has 14 residues. Trimming left V 2 bases short and J 7 bases short, with 12 bases between.

The origin of this receptor is a man aged 18 to 30 in good health. Some clones in this sample may be carry-over from other donors' samples. Sequencing input: memory CD4+ T cells from PBMCs. Described subset: CD45RA-negative fraction. The chain couples TRBV2 to TRBJ1-5, with a weak D call TRBD1 (5 bases). CDR3 in DNA: TGTGCCAGCAGTGAATCAGGGATTAGGCAGCCCCAGCATTTT. This encodes CASSESGIRQPQHF.